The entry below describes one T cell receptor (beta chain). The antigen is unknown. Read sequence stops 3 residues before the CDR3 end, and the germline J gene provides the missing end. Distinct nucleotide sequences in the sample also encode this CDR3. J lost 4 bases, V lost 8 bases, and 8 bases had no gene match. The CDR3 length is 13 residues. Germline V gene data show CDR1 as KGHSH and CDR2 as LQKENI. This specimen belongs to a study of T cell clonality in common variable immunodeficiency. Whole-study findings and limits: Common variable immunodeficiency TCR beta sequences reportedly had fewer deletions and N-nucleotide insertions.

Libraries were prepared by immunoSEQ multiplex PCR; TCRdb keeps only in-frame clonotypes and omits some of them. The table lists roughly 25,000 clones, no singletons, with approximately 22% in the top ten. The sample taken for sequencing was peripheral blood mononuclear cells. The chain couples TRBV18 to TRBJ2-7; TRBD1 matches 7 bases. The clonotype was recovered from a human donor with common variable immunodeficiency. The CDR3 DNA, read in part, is TGTGCCAGCAAACAAAAGGGGGCATACGAG. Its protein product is CASKQKGAYE. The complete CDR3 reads CASKQKGAYEQYF.